This T cell receptor (beta chain) was identified during a study of cytotoxic CD8 clonotypes in ibrutinib-treated CLL. Across the study: Response sampling came at median about a year of treatment, ranging roughly 6 to 36 months. Study results and caveats: Pretreatment clonality was elevated relative to age-matched healthy donors and paralleled circulating CD8+ T-cell counts. Clonality showed a rise at ibrutinib response that reversed toward baseline at progression.

This clone occurred a few times. As yet, its antigen is unknown. Clones were sequenced by immunoSEQ multiplex PCR, and TCRdb holds only the in-frame ones, with some missing. The table has about 92,000 clones, 70% to 80% seen once; the top ten hold 20% to 25%. The sequencing used PBMCs, collected after 24 months of ibrutinib treatment. The clonotype was recovered from a human donor with chronic lymphocytic leukemia.

As DNA, the CDR3 is TGTGCCAGCAGCTTAGAACGGCAGGGGATGGCTAATGAAAAACTGTTTTTT. This encodes CASSLERQGMANEKLFF. The chain carries TRBV13 and TRBJ1-4; weak D call: TRBD1 (6 bases). The CDR3 runs to 17 residues. V was cut by 1 base and J by 3 bases, with 15 bases left in between. CDR1 and CDR2 (germline): PRHDT, FYEKMQ (reference sequence).